The 19 T cell receptor beta chains listed next were all sequenced from one sample in a study of monozygotic twins with inflammatory bowel disease. For each CDR3 protein, TCRdb gives one entry from its re-call of the 5' RACE reads, without DNA. The data include a few hundred thousand distinct CDR3 sequences; the top ten clones carry roughly 1.7%. Sequences were obtained from blood. All receptors come from a human donor with ulcerative colitis or Crohn's disease, or a healthy co-twin of an affected twin (not recorded which).

The rearrangement joins TRBV19 to TRBJ1-2; TCRdb's D gene call, TRBD1, goes unchecked for lack of DNA. Per germline, CDR1 LNHDA and CDR2 SQIVND (reference sequence). This CDR3 is 14 amino acids long. The CDR3 loop is CASSIRGPSYGYTF. Based on the CDR3 plus reference TRBV19 and TRBJ1-2, the full variable domain is DGGITQSPKYLFRKEGQNVTLSCEQNLNHDAMYWYRQDPGQGLRLIYYSQIVNDFQKGDIAEGYSVSREKKESFPLTVTSAQKNPTAFYLCASSIRGPSYGYTFGSGTRLTVV.

V usage is TRBV4-2 and J usage is TRBJ2-7; there is no DNA to check the TCRdb D call of TRBD1. The CDR3 extends over 13 amino acids. The germline V gene encodes CDR1 LGHNA and CDR2 YNFKEQ. The CDR3 region is CASSQWPGVEQYF.

The chain employs TRBV5-1 and TRBJ2-1; TCRdb proposes TRBD1, but this gene call is untestable without DNA. Germline V gives CDR1 SGHRS, CDR2 YFSETQ. The CDR3 consists of 15 residues. The CDR3 is CASSLNWDRYNEQFF.

The gene calls are TRBV2 and TRBJ2-3; TCRdb proposes TRBD2, but this gene call is untestable without DNA. The germline V gene encodes CDR1 SNHLY and CDR2 FYNNEI. This CDR3 has 15 amino acids. This chain's CDR3 is CASPPAGGATDTQYF.

This chain links TRBV14 with TRBJ1-1. This CDR3 has 13 residues. Looked up from germline, CDR1 is SGHDN and CDR2 is FVKESK. The CDR3: CASSQEQNTEAFF.

The chain employs TRBV20-1 and TRBJ1-2. CDR3 size: 14 residues. Germline lookup yields CDR1 DFQATT and CDR2 SNEGSKA (reference sequence). This CDR3 reads CSARERTYLEGYTF.

This sequence joins TRBV20-1 and TRBJ1-2; TCRdb selects TRBD1, and the lack of DNA leaves this call unchecked. The CDR3 is 11 amino acids. Germline values: CDR1 DFQATT, CDR2 SNEGSKA (reference sequence). CDR3 in amino acids: CSVRRGEGYTF.

V gene TRBV3-1 combines with J gene TRBJ2-7. CDR1 LGHDT and CDR2 YNNKEL come from the germline V gene (reference sequence). The CDR3 length is 13 residues. The CDR3 loop reads CASSQDQVYEQYF.

The chain carries TRBV20-1 and TRBJ2-2; TCRdb lists TRBD1, though no DNA is available to test this call. The CDR3 is 12 amino acids. Germline loops: CDR1 DFQATT, CDR2 SNEGSKA (reference sequence). The CDR3 is CSAGRGTGDLFF.

V usage is TRBV10-3 and J usage is TRBJ1-2; without DNA, the TCRdb call of TRBD1 cannot be checked. CDR1 ENHRY and CDR2 SYGVKD come from the germline V gene. The CDR3 length is 17 residues. This chain's CDR3 is CAISARDPTAGIYGYTF.

This sequence joins TRBV18 and TRBJ2-2; TCRdb's D call, TRBD2, is unchecked because there is no DNA. CDR1 is KGHSH and CDR2 is LQKENI in the germline V gene. The CDR3 consists of 16 residues. The chain's CDR3 is CASSPRLATNTGELFF.

V usage is TRBV20-1 and J usage is TRBJ2-3. This CDR3 spans 12 amino acids. CDR1 is DFQATT, CDR2 SNEGSKA, per germline (reference sequence). CDR3 sequence reads: CSARAELDTQYF.

The V call is TRBV12-3 or TRBV12-4, the J call TRBJ2-5; TCRdb's D call, TRBD2, is unchecked because there is no DNA. The CDR3 runs 16 residues. CDR3 residues: CASRGSGGRGRETQYF.

V usage is TRBV20-1 and J usage is TRBJ2-1; TCRdb's D gene call, TRBD1, goes unchecked for lack of DNA. Germline-derived CDR1 and CDR2 are DFQATT and SNEGSKA (reference sequence). The CDR3 sequence is 13 residues long. CDR3 sequence: CSARVQAQSEQFF.

The chain recombines TRBV5-1 with TRBJ2-7; TCRdb's D call of TRBD1 is untestable without DNA. CDR1 and CDR2 (germline): SGHRS, YFSETQ. There are 17 residues in the CDR3. CDR3 protein: CASSITMGTGNSYEQYF.

The chain recombines TRBV5-6 with TRBJ1-2; TCRdb reports TRBD1, a call that lacks DNA to check it against. The CDR3 totals 18 residues. Looked up from germline, CDR1 is SGHDT and CDR2 is YYEEEE. The CDR3 reads CASSLGDPREDLLYGYTF.

The J gene is TRBJ1-1, the V gene TRBV12-3 or TRBV12-4. The CDR3 consists of 15 residues. CDR3 sequence reads: CASRGDFFLNTEAFF.

The V gene is TRBV7-9, the J gene TRBJ1-2; TCRdb's assignment of TRBD1 cannot be checked, as there is no DNA. Germline CDR1 and CDR2: SEHNR and FQNEAQ (reference sequence). The CDR3 covers 13 residues. The CDR3 sequence: CASSIRIGEGYTF.

This chain links TRBV6-6 with TRBJ1-3; TCRdb designates TRBD1, a call that cannot be tested without DNA. The length of the CDR3 is 14 residues. From germline, CDR1 is MNHNY and CDR2 SVGAGI (reference sequence). The CDR3 region is CASTVQGAGYTIYF.